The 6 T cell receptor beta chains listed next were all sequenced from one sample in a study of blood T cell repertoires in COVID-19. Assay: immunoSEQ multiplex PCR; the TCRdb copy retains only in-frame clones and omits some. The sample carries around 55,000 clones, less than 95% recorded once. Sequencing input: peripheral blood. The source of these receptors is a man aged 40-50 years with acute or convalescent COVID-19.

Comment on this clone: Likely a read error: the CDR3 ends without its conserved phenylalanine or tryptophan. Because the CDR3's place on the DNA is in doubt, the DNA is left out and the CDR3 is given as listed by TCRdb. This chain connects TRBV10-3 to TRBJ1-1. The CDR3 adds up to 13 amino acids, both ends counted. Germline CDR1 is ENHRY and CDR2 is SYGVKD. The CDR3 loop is CAISMVARDAPRL.

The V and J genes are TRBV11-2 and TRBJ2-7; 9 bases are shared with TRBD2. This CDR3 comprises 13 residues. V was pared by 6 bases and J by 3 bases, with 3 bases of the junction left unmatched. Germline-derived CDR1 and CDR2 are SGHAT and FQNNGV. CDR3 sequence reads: CASSRTSDYEQYF. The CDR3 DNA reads TGTGCCAGCAGTCGGACTAGCGACTACGAGCAGTACTTC.

The CDR3 spells CAISGTGATEAFF. The CDR3 nucleotides are TGTGCCATCAGTGGGACAGGGGCCACTGAAGCTTTCTTT. V is TRBV10-3 and J is TRBJ1-1; 9 bases agree with TRBD1. V dropped 4 bases and J dropped 4; count of bases not matched to a gene: 1. The CDR3 has 13 amino acids. Germline V gene sequence: CDR1 ENHRY, CDR2 SYGVKD.

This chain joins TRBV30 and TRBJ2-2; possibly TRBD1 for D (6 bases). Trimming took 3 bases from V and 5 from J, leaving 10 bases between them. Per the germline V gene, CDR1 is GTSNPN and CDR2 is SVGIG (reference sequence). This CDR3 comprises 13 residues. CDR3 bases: TGTGCCTGGAGCCAAACAGGGACCGGGGAGCTGTTTTTT. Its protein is CAWSQTGTGELFF.

The CDR3 DNA follows: TGTGCCAGCAGCTCACCGAGGCAGGGTGCCTATGGCTACACCTTC. Its protein is CASSSPRQGAYGYTF. The chain has TRBV7-3 and TRBJ1-2; a weak D match, TRBD1 (5 bases). With 4 bases removed from V and 4 bases from J, the gap between germline ends came to 16 bases. Germline loops: CDR1 SGHTA, CDR2 FQGTGA. This CDR3 is 15 amino acids long.

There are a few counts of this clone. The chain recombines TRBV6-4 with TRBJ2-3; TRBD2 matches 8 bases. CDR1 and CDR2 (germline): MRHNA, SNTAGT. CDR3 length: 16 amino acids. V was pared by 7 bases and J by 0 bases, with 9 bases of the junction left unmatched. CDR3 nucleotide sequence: TGTGCCAGCACCTGGAGCGGGAGAGGAAGCACAGATACGCAGTATTTT. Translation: CASTWSGRGSTDTQYF.